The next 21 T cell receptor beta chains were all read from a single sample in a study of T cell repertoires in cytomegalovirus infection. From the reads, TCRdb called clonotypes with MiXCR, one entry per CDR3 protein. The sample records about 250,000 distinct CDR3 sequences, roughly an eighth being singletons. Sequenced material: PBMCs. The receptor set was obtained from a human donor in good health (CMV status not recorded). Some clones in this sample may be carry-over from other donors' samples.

The DNA for the CDR3 is TGTGCCAGTGGACACTCTCCAGTCGTTCCGGGACAGGGCTACATGAACACTGAAGCTTTCTTT. Translation: CASGHSPVVPGQGYMNTEAFF. The chain links TRBV19 to TRBJ1-1; 9 bases agree with TRBD1. J was trimmed by 0 bases and V by 8 bases; bases with no gene match: 25. The germline gives CDR1 LNHDA, CDR2 SQIVND (reference sequence). There are 21 residues in the CDR3.

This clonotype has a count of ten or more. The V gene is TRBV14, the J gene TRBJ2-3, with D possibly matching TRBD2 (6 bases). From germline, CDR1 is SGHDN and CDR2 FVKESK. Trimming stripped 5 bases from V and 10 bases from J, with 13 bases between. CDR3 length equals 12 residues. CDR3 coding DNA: TGTGCCAGCAGCGCCCGAAGGGAGGCGCAGTATTTT. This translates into CASSARREAQYF.

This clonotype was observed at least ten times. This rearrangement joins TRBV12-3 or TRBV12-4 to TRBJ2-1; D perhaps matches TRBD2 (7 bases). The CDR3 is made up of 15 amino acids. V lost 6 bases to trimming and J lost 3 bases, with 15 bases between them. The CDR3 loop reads CASRGGLANYNEQFF. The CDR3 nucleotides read TGTGCCAGCAGGGGGGGGCTAGCGAACTACAATGAGCAGTTCTTC.

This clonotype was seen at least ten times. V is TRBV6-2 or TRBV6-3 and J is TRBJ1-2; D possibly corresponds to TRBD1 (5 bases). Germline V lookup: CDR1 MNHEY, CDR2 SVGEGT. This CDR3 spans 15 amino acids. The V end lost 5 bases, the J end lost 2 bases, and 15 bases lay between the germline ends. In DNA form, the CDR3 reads TGTGCCAGCAGTGATCCGGGGGAGACAAACTATGGCTACACCTTC. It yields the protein CASSDPGETNYGYTF.

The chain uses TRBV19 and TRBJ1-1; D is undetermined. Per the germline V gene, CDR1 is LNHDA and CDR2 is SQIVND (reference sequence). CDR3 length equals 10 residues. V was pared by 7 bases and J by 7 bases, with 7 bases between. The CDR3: CASITDEAFF. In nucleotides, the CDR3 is TGTGCCAGTATAACGGATGAAGCTTTCTTT.

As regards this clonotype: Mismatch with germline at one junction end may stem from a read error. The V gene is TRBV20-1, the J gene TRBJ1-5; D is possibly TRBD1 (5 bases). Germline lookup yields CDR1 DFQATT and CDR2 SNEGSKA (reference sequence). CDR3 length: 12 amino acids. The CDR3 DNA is TGCAGTGGACAGTATAGCAATCAGCCCAAGCATTTT. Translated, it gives CSGQYSNQPKHF.

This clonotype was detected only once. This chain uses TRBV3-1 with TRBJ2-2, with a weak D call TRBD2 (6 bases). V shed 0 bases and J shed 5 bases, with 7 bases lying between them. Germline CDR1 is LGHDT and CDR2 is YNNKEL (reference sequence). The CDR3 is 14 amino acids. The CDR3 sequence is CASSQDRETGELFF. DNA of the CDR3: TGTGCCAGCAGCCAAGATCGGGAGACCGGGGAGCTGTTTTTT. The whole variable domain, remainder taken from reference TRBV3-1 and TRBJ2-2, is DTAVSQTPKYLVTQMGNDKSIKCEQNLGHDTMYWYKQDSKKFLKIMFSYNNKELIINETVPNRFSPKSPDKAHLNLHINSLELGDSAVYFCASSQDRETGELFFGEGSRLTVL.

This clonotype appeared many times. As DNA, the CDR3 is TGTGCCAGCAGCTTAGGGCCTAGCGGATCCACAGATACGCAGTATTTT. This gives the protein CASSLGPSGSTDTQYF. The rearrangement uses TRBV7-2 and TRBJ2-3; 7 bases fit TRBD2. The trim removed 1 base at V and 2 bases at J, leaving 6 bases unmatched. There are 16 residues in the CDR3. Germline values: CDR1 SGHTA, CDR2 FQGNSA.

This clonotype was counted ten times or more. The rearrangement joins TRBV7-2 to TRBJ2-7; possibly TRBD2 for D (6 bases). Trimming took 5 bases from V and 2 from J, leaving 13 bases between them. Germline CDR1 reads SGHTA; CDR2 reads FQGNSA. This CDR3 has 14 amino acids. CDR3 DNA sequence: TGTGCCAGCAGCCCGGGAGTCTCCCCCTACGAGCAGTACTTC. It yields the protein CASSPGVSPYEQYF.

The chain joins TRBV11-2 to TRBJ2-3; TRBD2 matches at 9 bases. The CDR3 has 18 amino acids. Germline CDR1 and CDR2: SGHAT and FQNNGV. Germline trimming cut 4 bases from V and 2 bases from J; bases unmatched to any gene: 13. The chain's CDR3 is CASSSAGEREVPTDTQYF. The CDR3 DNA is TGTGCCAGCAGCTCCGCCGGGGAGCGGGAGGTCCCCACAGATACGCAGTATTTT. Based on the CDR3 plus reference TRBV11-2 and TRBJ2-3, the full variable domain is EAGVAQSPRYKIIEKRQSVAFWCNPISGHATLYWYQQILGQGPKLLIQFQNNGVVDDSQLPKDRFSAERLKGVDSTLKIQPAKLEDSAVYLCASSSAGEREVPTDTQYFGPGTRLTVL.

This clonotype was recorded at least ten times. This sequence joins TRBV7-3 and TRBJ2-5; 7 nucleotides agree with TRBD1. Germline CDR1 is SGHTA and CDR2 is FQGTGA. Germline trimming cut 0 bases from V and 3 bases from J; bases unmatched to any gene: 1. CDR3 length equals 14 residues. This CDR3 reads CASSLTGGEETQYF. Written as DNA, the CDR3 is TGTGCCAGCAGCTTAACAGGGGGCGAAGAGACCCAGTACTTC.

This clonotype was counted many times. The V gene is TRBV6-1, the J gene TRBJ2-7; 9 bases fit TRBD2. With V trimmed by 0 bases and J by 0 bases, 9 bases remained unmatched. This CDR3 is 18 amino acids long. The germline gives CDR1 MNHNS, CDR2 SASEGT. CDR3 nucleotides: TGTGCCAGCAGTGAAGCGTCGCTAGCGGGACTGAGCTCCTACGAGCAGTACTTC. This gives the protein CASSEASLAGLSSYEQYF.

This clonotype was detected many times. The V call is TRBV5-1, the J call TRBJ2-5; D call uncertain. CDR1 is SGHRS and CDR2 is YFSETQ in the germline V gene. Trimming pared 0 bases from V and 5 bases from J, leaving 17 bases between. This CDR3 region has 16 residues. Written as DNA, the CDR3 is TGCGCCAGCAGCTTGGGTAGGACGTCAGTAGGGGAGACCCAGTACTTC. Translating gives CASSLGRTSVGETQYF.

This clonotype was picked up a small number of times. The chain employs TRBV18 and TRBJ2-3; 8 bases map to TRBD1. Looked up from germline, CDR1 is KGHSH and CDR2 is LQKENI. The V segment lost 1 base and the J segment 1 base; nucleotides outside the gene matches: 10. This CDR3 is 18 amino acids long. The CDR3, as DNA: TGTGCCAGCTCACCACGGACAGGGTTTGAGGCTGGCACAGATACGCAGTATTTT. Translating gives CASSPRTGFEAGTDTQYF.

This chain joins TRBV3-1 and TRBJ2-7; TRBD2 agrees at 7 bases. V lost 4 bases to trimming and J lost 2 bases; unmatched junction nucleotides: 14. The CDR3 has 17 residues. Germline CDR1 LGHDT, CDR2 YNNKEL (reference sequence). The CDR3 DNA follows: TGTGCCAGCAGCCCACGTCGGGAGGATTCGAGCACCTACGAGCAGTACTTC. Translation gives CASSPRREDSSTYEQYF.

The CDR3 loop is CASSPGQSGFYNEQFF. Written as DNA, the CDR3 is TGTGCCAGCTCACCCGGACAGAGTGGCTTCTACAATGAGCAGTTCTTC. V and J are TRBV18 and TRBJ2-1; possibly TRBD1 for D (6 bases). The V and J ends lost 3 bases and 3 bases respectively, with 15 bases between them. The germline V gene encodes CDR1 KGHSH and CDR2 LQKENI. The CDR3 is made up of 16 amino acids. Together with reference TRBV18 and TRBJ2-1, the CDR3 gives the full variable domain: NAGVMQNPRHLVRRRGQEARLRCSPMKGHSHVYWYRQLPEEGLKFMVYLQKENIIDESGMPKERFSAEFPKEGPSILRIQQVVRGDSAAYFCASSPGQSGFYNEQFFGPGTRLTVL.

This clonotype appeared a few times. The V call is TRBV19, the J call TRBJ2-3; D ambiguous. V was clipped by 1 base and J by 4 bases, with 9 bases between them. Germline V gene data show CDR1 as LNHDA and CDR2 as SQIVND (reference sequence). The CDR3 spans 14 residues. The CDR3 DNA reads TGTGCCAGTAGTATAGTGGATTGGTCAGATACGCAGTATTTT. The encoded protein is CASSIVDWSDTQYF.

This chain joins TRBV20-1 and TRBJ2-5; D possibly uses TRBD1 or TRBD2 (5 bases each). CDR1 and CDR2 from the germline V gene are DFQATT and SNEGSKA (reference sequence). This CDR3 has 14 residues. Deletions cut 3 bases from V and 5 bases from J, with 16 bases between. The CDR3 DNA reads TGCAGTGCTAGTTCGGCAGGGAGAGGGGAGACCCAGTACTTC. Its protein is CSASSAGRGETQYF.

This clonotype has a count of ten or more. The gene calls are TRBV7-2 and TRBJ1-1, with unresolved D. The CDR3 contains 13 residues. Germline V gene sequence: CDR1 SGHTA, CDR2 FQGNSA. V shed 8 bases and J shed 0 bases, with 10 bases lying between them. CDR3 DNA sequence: TGTGCCAGCCTTCGTCAGATGAACACTGAAGCTTTCTTT. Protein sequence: CASLRQMNTEAFF.

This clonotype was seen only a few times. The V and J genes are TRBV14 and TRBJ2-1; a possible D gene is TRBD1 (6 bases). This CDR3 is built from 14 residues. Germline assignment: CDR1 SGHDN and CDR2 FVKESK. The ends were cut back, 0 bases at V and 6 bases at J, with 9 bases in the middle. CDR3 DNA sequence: TGTGCCAGCAGCCAAGAAATAGGGGGCAATGAGCAGTTCTTC. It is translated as CASSQEIGGNEQFF.

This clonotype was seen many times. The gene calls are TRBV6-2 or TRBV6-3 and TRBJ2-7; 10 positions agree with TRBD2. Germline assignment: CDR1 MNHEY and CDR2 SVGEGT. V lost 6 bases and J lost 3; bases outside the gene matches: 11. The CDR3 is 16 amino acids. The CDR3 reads CASRHPSGTSDYEQYF. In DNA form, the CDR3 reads TGTGCCAGCAGACACCCGTCCGGGACTAGCGACTACGAGCAGTACTTC.